Listed below are T cell receptor beta chains from one sample, sequenced in a study of PD-L1 blockade in urothelial cancer. Libraries were prepared by immunoSEQ multiplex PCR; TCRdb keeps only in-frame clonotypes and omits some of them. The data show under 70,000 clones, about 90% seen once. Source: PBMCs, taken around atezolizumab (anti-PD-L1) treatment. All receptors derive from a man aged 55 to 69 with urothelial cancer. Each CDR3 is given with its conserved first and last residue. The D gene is left open where the match is weak. Only part of the rows carry a size: once, few, many, or a class if the clone is expanded.

TRBV7-3	TRBJ1-1	NA	NA	TGTGCCAGCAGCTCCGCCGGGGGGCTGATGAACACTGAAGCTTTCTTT	CASSSAGGLMNTEAFF
TRBV23-1	TRBJ2-7	NA	TRBD1	TGCGCCAGCAGTCCCTACCAGGACAGGCCCGGCCTGGAGCAGTACTTC	CASSPYQDRPGLEQYF
TRBV4-3	TRBJ1-4	NA	TRBD1	TGCGCCAGCAGCCAAGGAGGCGCCAGGGGGGAAAAACTGTTTTTT	CASSQGGARGEKLFF
TRBV5-6	TRBJ2-3	once	NA	TGTGCCAGCAGCTTGGGGGCAGGGGTGGCAGATACGCAGTATTTT	CASSLGAGVADTQYF
TRBV5-1	TRBJ1-3	NA	NA	TGCGCCAGCAGCTTCGGTACCTCTGGAAACACCATATATTTT	CASSFGTSGNTIYF
TRBV7-6	TRBJ2-3	NA	TRBD1	TGTGCCAGCAGCCCCGACAGGGGCACAGATACGCAGTATTTT	CASSPDRGTDTQYF
TRBV4-2	TRBJ2-1	NA	NA	TGTGCCAGCAGCCAAGATGATAGGAGGAACTACAATGAGCAGTTCTTC	CASSQDDRRNYNEQFF
TRBV5-1	TRBJ2-2	NA	NA	TGCGCCAGCAGCTTGGCCTGGGGAGCCTCGGGCGGCGACCAGAACACCGGGGAGCTGTTTTTT	CASSLAWGASGGDQNTGELFF
TRBV21-1	TRBJ2-1	NA	NA	TGTGCCAGTAGGAGCTCCTACAATGAGCAGTTCTTC	CASRSSYNEQFF
TRBV9	TRBJ2-3	NA	TRBD2	TGTGCCAGCAGGCCTACGGGGACTAGCGGGACTCAAACAAAAACAGATACGCAGTATTTT	CASRPTGTSGTQTKTDTQYF
TRBV19	TRBJ2-1	once	TRBD2	TGTGCCAGTAGTATAATCGGGCGGGAGCTCGACAATGAGCAGTTCTTC	CASSIIGRELDNEQFF
TRBV6-5	TRBJ1-4	NA	TRBD1	TGTGCCACCCAGGGGGACAATGAAAAACTGTTTTTT	CATQGDNEKLFF
TRBV19	TRBJ2-1	NA	NA	TGTGCCAGTAGTATAGAGTCAGGGTCCTACAATGAGCAGTTCTTC	CASSIESGSYNEQFF